These 14 T cell receptor beta chains came from one sample sequenced in a study of T cell clones after liver transplantation (dated 2019 in TCRdb). The time point label here, explained by the study, means: pre-transplant. Libraries were made using the immunoSEQ multiplex PCR assay. The clones in this table, taken by TCRdb from immuneACCESS, are in-frame only. Not every clone is retained; where verified, under half of the shortfall comes from an unresolved V gene, and the cause of the rest is unknown. A total of about 100,000 clones appear in this sample, more than 75% of them only once. The top ten constitute just under 1% of the sample. This material consisted of CD4+ T cells from blood, taken before liver transplant. All receptors derive from a human donor who received a liver transplant.

The chain has TRBV7-2 and TRBJ2-7; D is ambiguous. V gave up 3 bases and J gave up 5 bases, with 14 bases separating them. This CDR3 is built from 14 residues. CDR1 and CDR2 from the germline V gene are SGHTA and FQGNSA. Written as DNA, the CDR3 is TGTGCCAGCAGCTTCCTACATTCCGCGCACGAGCAGTACTTC. This codes for CASSFLHSAHEQYF.

V and J are TRBV5-6 and TRBJ1-6; 7 bases match TRBD1. The germline V gene has CDR1 SGHDT and CDR2 YYEEEE. This CDR3 region has 15 residues. The V gene end was trimmed by 6 bases and the J gene end by 5 bases; junction bases not matched to a gene: 8. CDR3 sequence: CASTPRQGDNSPLHF. In DNA, the CDR3 is TGTGCCAGCACCCCCCGACAGGGAGATAATTCACCCCTCCACTTT.

This clone has only one observation. The DNA for the CDR3 is TGTGCCAGCTCCGGAGGGTTCGGTAATGAAAAACTGTTTTTT. This codes for CASSGGFGNEKLFF. This rearrangement joins TRBV18 to TRBJ1-4; no reliable D call. V lost 6 bases and J 4 bases, leaving 12 bases between the germline ends. Germline V gives CDR1 KGHSH, CDR2 LQKENI. The CDR3 loop spans 14 amino acids.

This rearrangement joins TRBV29-1 to TRBJ1-1; D is possibly TRBD1 (6 bases). Germline V gene lookup returns CDR1 SQVTM and CDR2 ANQGSEA. This CDR3 comprises 13 residues. V was shortened by 6 bases and J by 10 bases, with 21 bases between the two germline ends. The CDR3 sequence: CSVGRGDQVAAFF. CDR3 sequence (DNA): TGCAGCGTCGGCAGGGGAGACCAGGTTGCAGCTTTCTTT.

The chain is built from TRBV19 and TRBJ1-4, with 7 bases that match TRBD1. Germline V gene lookup returns CDR1 LNHDA and CDR2 SQIVND (reference sequence). CDR3 length: 14 residues. V gave up 6 bases and J gave up 6 bases; unmatched junction bases: 7. This CDR3 reads CASSPGQTYEKLFF. The CDR3 bases are TGTGCCAGTAGCCCGGGACAGACGTATGAAAAACTGTTTTTT.

CDR3 coding DNA: TGCGCCAGCAGCCAACCCGGACACGGCGGGGGAAACACCATATATTTT. Translating it yields CASSQPGHGGGNTIYF. The chain joins TRBV4-1 to TRBJ1-3, with D tentatively TRBD1 (5 bases). From germline, CDR1 is MGHRA and CDR2 YSYEKL. This CDR3 region has 16 residues. V was clipped by 2 bases and J by 4 bases, with 15 bases between them.

The rearrangement links TRBV6-1 to TRBJ2-2; 10 bases are shared with TRBD1. Germline CDR1 MNHNS, CDR2 SASEGT. CDR3 length: 13 residues. V lost 8 bases to trimming and J lost 8 bases; unmatched junction nucleotides: 5. CDR3: CASDRGQRGELFF. Here the CDR3 DNA reads TGTGCCAGCGACAGGGGGCAAAGGGGGGAGCTGTTTTTT.

This chain uses TRBV27 with TRBJ2-5; 8 bases are a match to TRBD2. Per germline, CDR1 MNHEY and CDR2 SMNVEV (reference sequence). The CDR3 runs 15 residues. Trimming removed 2 bases from V and 1 base from J; junction bases left unmatched: 3. Written as DNA, the CDR3 is TGTGCCAGCAGTTTAGCGGGAGGTTTCCAAGAGACCCAGTACTTC. Encoded protein: CASSLAGGFQETQYF.

The V and J genes are TRBV2 and TRBJ2-7; 8 nucleotides match TRBD2. The CDR3 has 15 residues. J was trimmed by 3 bases and V by 6 bases; bases with no gene match: 10. Germline V lookup: CDR1 SNHLY, CDR2 FYNNEI. DNA of the CDR3: TGTGCCAGCAGAGTCTCTAGCGGGTCCCACTACGAGCAGTACTTC. Translated: CASRVSSGSHYEQYF.

The V call is TRBV27, the J call TRBJ2-3; TRBD2 might be the D (6 bases). V lost 5 bases and J 5 bases, leaving 14 bases between the germline ends. Germline V gene sequence: CDR1 MNHEY, CDR2 SMNVEV (reference sequence). The CDR3 length is 14 residues. CDR3 region: CASSRGGALDTQYF. Written as DNA, the CDR3 is TGTGCCAGCAGTAGGGGAGGAGCATTAGATACGCAGTATTTT.

As regards this clone: This specimen includes other DNA sequences encoding the same CDR3. The rearrangement uses TRBV7-9 and TRBJ2-5, with D unclear. Germline CDR1 reads SEHNR; CDR2 reads FQNEAQ (reference sequence). Trimming shortened V by 5 bases and J by 2 bases, and 3 bases separated the two germline ends. The length of the CDR3 is 11 residues. Here the CDR3 DNA reads TGTGCCAGCAGCCCTCAAGAGACCCAGTACTTC. This sequence encodes CASSPQETQYF.

The CDR3 DNA is TGTGCCAGCAGCGCAGGAATCAACCCGGGACAGGGCAACACCGGGGAGCTGTTTTTT. It translates to CASSAGINPGQGNTGELFF. This chain joins TRBV9 and TRBJ2-2, with 9 bases matching TRBD1. The CDR3 totals 19 residues. V lost 3 bases, J lost 2 bases, and 14 bases stayed unmatched. Germline V gene data show CDR1 as SGDLS and CDR2 as YYNGEE.

This clone appeared once. V is TRBV27 and J is TRBJ2-2; D unresolved. Germline values: CDR1 MNHEY, CDR2 SMNVEV (reference sequence). The CDR3 has 14 amino acids. V was clipped by 6 bases and J by 1 base, with 9 bases between them. CDR3 DNA sequence: TGTGCCAGCAGGGTGGCCGGGAACACCGGGGAGCTGTTTTTT. It translates to CASRVAGNTGELFF.

This clone appeared a few times. The chain has TRBV29-1 and TRBJ1-2; D is perhaps TRBD1 (6 bases). The CDR3 consists of 11 residues. Looked up from germline, CDR1 is SQVTM and CDR2 is ANQGSEA. Deletions cut 7 bases from V and 4 bases from J, with 10 bases between. The CDR3 bases are TGCAGCGCGACAGGCCCCTATGGCTACACCTTC. Translating gives CSATGPYGYTF.